The rows below give T cell receptor beta chains drawn from one sample of a study of blood T cell repertoires in COVID-19. This table comes from immunoSEQ multiplex PCR, and its TCRdb copy is limited to in-frame clones, with some not included. The sample carries about 180,000 clones, roughly 82% recorded once. The sequencing input was PBMCs or T cells enriched from blood (not recorded which). The receptors originated from a woman under 40 who had recovered from COVID-19. Each CDR3 is given without its conserved first and last residue.

V gene: TRBV19; J gene: TRBJ2-7; CDR3 protein: ASSRTTAYEQY
V gene: TRBV3-1/TRBV3-2; J gene: TRBJ2-1; CDR3 protein: ASSQDREDSGRGKQF
V gene: TRBV5-4; J gene: TRBJ2-3; CDR3 protein: ASSLAQATDTQY
V gene: TRBV5-4; J gene: TRBJ2-7; CDR3 protein: ASSFSPSWEGSYEQY
V gene: TRBV5-1; J gene: TRBJ2-7; CDR3 protein: ASSLGDGALEQY
V gene: TRBV28; J gene: TRBJ2-7; CDR3 protein: ASSFRGAFSYEQY
V gene: TRBV6-1; J gene: TRBJ1-1; CDR3 protein: ASSEGPEAF
V gene: TRBV3-1/TRBV3-2; J gene: TRBJ2-5; CDR3 protein: ASSQGGGSYQETQY
V gene: TRBV29-1; J gene: TRBJ2-3; CDR3 protein: SVPAAGIADTQY
V gene: TRBV30; J gene: TRBJ2-5; CDR3 protein: AWKPGLAGKKETQY
V gene: TRBV27; J gene: TRBJ1-1; CDR3 protein: ASSHKDSMNTEAF
V gene: TRBV6-4; J gene: TRBJ2-7; CDR3 protein: ASSRTGGIRNEQY
V gene: TRBV7-9; J gene: TRBJ1-3; CDR3 protein: ASSSLGGYSGNTIY
V gene: TRBV6-1; J gene: TRBJ2-2; CDR3 protein: ASSAELAGGGTGELF
V gene: TRBV12-5; J gene: TRBJ2-7; CDR3 protein: ASGLGLAGGEQY
V gene: TRBV27; J gene: TRBJ2-7; CDR3 protein: ASSSDTYGKQY
V gene: TRBV25-1; J gene: TRBJ1-1; CDR3 protein: ASSAETGWLGNTEAF
V gene: TRBV19; J gene: TRBJ1-5; CDR3 protein: ASSNTLSGETGNQPQH
V gene: TRBV3-1/TRBV3-2; J gene: TRBJ2-1; CDR3 protein: ASSQRDSYNEQF
V gene: TRBV9; J gene: TRBJ1-3; CDR3 protein: ASSQTGRNTIY
V gene: TRBV12-3/TRBV12-4; J gene: TRBJ1-1; CDR3 protein: ASKGHLNTEAF
V gene: TRBV7-6; J gene: TRBJ2-5; CDR3 protein: ASSLGGGAY
V gene: TRBV18; J gene: TRBJ1-5; CDR3 protein: ASSLEQGGQPQH
V gene: TRBV11-2; J gene: TRBJ2-3; CDR3 protein: ASSLDETGPTDTQY
V gene: TRBV11-3; J gene: TRBJ2-1; CDR3 protein: ASSSGTGTINEQF
V gene: TRBV6-5; J gene: TRBJ2-5; CDR3 protein: ASSSPAEQETQY
V gene: TRBV2; J gene: TRBJ1-1; CDR3 protein: ASSEIQGWPEAF
V gene: TRBV5-1; J gene: TRBJ1-3; CDR3 protein: ASSLAGVSHGNTIY
V gene: TRBV28; J gene: TRBJ1-2; CDR3 protein: ATAGTGASDYGYT
V gene: TRBV2; J gene: TRBJ2-7; CDR3 protein: ASRAARGPLYEQY
V gene: TRBV6-5; J gene: TRBJ2-7; CDR3 protein: ASRYQGDSYEQY
V gene: TRBV2; J gene: TRBJ2-7; CDR3 protein: ASARDRGRGEQY
V gene: TRBV28; J gene: TRBJ2-2; CDR3 protein: ASSHGQGWTGELF
V gene: TRBV6-5; J gene: TRBJ2-3; CDR3 protein: ASRHTDTQY
V gene: TRBV19; J gene: TRBJ2-5; CDR3 protein: ASTGSQETQY
V gene: TRBV19; J gene: TRBJ2-2; CDR3 protein: ASSLTSPGELF
V gene: TRBV6-5; J gene: TRBJ1-1; CDR3 protein: ASSYSFTRTEAF
V gene: TRBV4-2; J gene: TRBJ2-5; CDR3 protein: ASSQVARGRARGEETQY